This T cell receptor (beta chain) came from a study of cytomegalovirus exposure and HLA in healthy donors. The CDR3 is 14 amino acids. CDR1 and CDR2 (germline): SGHNT, YYREEE (reference sequence). The V gene lost 6 bases and the J gene lost 4 bases, with 16 bases spanning the gap. Use of 60 Vbeta and 13 Jbeta primers characterized the PCR. Sequenced by immunoSEQ multiplex PCR; TCRdb stores in-frame clones only, minus some. Found here are some 96,000 clones, around 69% of them singletons; the top ten hold 15% to 20%. Findings of the study overall: From TCR beta sequences, most subjects' HLA-A and HLA-B alleles were reportedly predicted accurately. Segments of the TCR beta V type were, in most cases, productive about 90% or about 30% of the time in an earlier analysis.

Comments on this clone: Antigen: not known.

The origin of this receptor is an older woman in good health and CMV-seropositive. The sample was PBMCs. The rearrangement uses TRBV5-4 and TRBJ1-2; possible D gene TRBD1, 5 bases. Here the CDR3 reads CASKGQGLFYGYTF. DNA of the CDR3: TGTGCCAGCAAGGGGCAGGGTCTTTTCTATGGCTACACCTTC.